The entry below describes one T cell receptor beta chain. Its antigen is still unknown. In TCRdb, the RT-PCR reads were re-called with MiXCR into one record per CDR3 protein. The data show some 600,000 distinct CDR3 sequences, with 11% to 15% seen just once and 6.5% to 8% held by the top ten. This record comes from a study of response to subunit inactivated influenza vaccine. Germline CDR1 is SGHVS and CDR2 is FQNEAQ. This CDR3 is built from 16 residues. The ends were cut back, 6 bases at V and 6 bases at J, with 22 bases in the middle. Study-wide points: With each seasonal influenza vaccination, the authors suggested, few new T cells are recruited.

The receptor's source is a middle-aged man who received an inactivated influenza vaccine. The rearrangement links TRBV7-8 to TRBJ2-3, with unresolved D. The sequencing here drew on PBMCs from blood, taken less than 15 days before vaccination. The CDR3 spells CASSRVPCLNEDTQYF. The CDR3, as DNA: TGTGCCAGCAGTAGAGTACCATGCCTAAATGAGGATACGCAGTATTTT.